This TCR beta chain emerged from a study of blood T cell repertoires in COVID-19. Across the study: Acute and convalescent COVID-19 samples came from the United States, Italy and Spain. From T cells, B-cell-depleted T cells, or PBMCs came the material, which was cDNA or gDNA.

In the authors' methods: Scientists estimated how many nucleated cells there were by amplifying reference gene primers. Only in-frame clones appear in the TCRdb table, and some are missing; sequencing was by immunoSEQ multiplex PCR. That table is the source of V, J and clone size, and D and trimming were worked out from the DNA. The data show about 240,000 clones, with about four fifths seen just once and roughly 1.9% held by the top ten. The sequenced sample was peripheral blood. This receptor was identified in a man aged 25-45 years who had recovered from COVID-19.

Written as DNA, the CDR3 is TGTGCCAGCAGTTCCAGGGGTGGGACTGAAGCTTTCTTT. Its translation: CASSSRGGTEAFF. The V call is TRBV12-3 or TRBV12-4, the J call TRBJ1-1, with D possibly being TRBD1 (6 bases). Trimming shortened V by 4 bases and J by 5 bases, and 11 bases separated the two germline ends. The length of the CDR3 is 13 residues.